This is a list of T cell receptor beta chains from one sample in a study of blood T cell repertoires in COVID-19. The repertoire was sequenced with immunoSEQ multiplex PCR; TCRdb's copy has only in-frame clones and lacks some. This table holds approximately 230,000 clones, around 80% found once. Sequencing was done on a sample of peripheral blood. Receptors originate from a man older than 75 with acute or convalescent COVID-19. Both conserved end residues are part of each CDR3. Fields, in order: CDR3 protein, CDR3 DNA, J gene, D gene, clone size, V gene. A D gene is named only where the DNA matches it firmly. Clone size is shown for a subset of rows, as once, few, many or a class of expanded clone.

cdr3_aa: CASSGQGAGNTIYF; cdr3_nt: TGTGCCAGCAGTGGACAGGGAGCTGGAAACACCATATATTTT; j_call: TRBJ1-3; d_call: TRBD1; clone_size: -; v_call: TRBV2
cdr3_aa: CSARGQSSTGELFF; cdr3_nt: TGCAGCGCCCGGGGACAGAGCTCCACCGGGGAGCTGTTTTTT; j_call: TRBJ2-2; d_call: TRBD1; clone_size: -; v_call: TRBV29-1
cdr3_aa: CASSYNRGPVTEAFF; cdr3_nt: TGCGCCAGCAGCTATAACAGGGGGCCGGTCACTGAAGCTTTCTTT; j_call: TRBJ1-1; d_call: TRBD1; clone_size: -; v_call: TRBV5-1
cdr3_aa: CASSAGQGSGETQYF; cdr3_nt: TGTGCCAGCAGTGCCGGACAGGGGTCTGGAGAGACCCAGTACTTC; j_call: TRBJ2-5; d_call: TRBD1; clone_size: -; v_call: TRBV2
cdr3_aa: CASSGDRLMLYGYTF; cdr3_nt: TGTGCCAGCAGTGGGGACAGGCTGATGCTCTATGGCTACACCTTC; j_call: TRBJ1-2; d_call: TRBD1; clone_size: -; v_call: TRBV2
cdr3_aa: CASSGTGTTGNTIYF; cdr3_nt: TGTGCCAGCAGTGGGACCGGGACAACTGGAAACACCATATATTTT; j_call: TRBJ1-3; d_call: -; clone_size: -; v_call: TRBV6-6
cdr3_aa: CASSLSYGTGGGEKLFF; cdr3_nt: TGTGCCAGCAGTTTATCGTATGGGACAGGGGGAGGTGAAAAACTGTTTTTT; j_call: TRBJ1-4; d_call: TRBD1; clone_size: -; v_call: TRBV27
cdr3_aa: CASHRWALDEQFF; cdr3_nt: TGTGCCAGCCACCGCTGGGCTCTGGATGAGCAGTTCTTC; j_call: TRBJ2-1; d_call: -; clone_size: -; v_call: TRBV28
cdr3_aa: CASSDGGHGYTF; cdr3_nt: TGTGCCAGCAGTGATGGCGGTCATGGCTACACCTTC; j_call: TRBJ1-2; d_call: -; clone_size: -; v_call: TRBV2
cdr3_aa: CASRVTSLAEAFF; cdr3_nt: TGTGCCAGCAGGGTGACATCTTTAGCTGAAGCTTTCTTT; j_call: TRBJ1-1; d_call: -; clone_size: -; v_call: TRBV6-5
cdr3_aa: CASSLGGLGQPQHF; cdr3_nt: TGTGCCAGCAGTTTGGGAGGATTAGGTCAGCCCCAGCATTTT; j_call: TRBJ1-5; d_call: -; clone_size: many; v_call: TRBV28
cdr3_aa: CASSESGVGNSPLHF; cdr3_nt: TGTGCCAGCAGTGAATCCGGGGTCGGGAATTCACCCCTCCACTTT; j_call: TRBJ1-6; d_call: -; clone_size: -; v_call: TRBV25-1
cdr3_aa: CASSLAGGYGYTF; cdr3_nt: TGTGCCAGCAGCTTAGCAGGGGGCTATGGCTACACCTTC; j_call: TRBJ1-2; d_call: -; clone_size: -; v_call: TRBV7-9
cdr3_aa: CASTFYGTGQETQYF; cdr3_nt: TGTGCCAGCACCTTTTACGGGACTGGCCAAGAGACCCAGTACTTC; j_call: TRBJ2-5; d_call: -; clone_size: few; v_call: TRBV9
cdr3_aa: CASSWGQLYQETQYF; cdr3_nt: TGTGCCAGCAGTTGGGGGCAATTGTACCAAGAGACCCAGTACTTC; j_call: TRBJ2-5; d_call: -; clone_size: -; v_call: TRBV6-5
cdr3_aa: CASSSGTGSLGANEKLFF; cdr3_nt: TGTGCCAGCAGTTCCGGGACAGGCTCCCTCGGGGCTAATGAAAAACTGTTTTTT; j_call: TRBJ1-4; d_call: TRBD1; clone_size: -; v_call: TRBV25-1
cdr3_aa: CASSLVAPNTEAFF; cdr3_nt: TGCGCCAGCAGCTTGGTGGCACCGAACACTGAAGCTTTCTTT; j_call: TRBJ1-1; d_call: -; clone_size: once; v_call: TRBV5-1
cdr3_aa: CSASGRGQGADTGELFF; cdr3_nt: TGCAGTGCTAGTGGCAGGGGACAGGGGGCAGACACCGGGGAGCTGTTTTTT; j_call: TRBJ2-2; d_call: TRBD1; clone_size: -; v_call: TRBV20-1
cdr3_aa: CASSPGTGHSYEQYF; cdr3_nt: TGTGCCAGCAGCCCGGGGACAGGGCACTCCTACGAGCAGTACTTC; j_call: TRBJ2-7; d_call: TRBD1; clone_size: -; v_call: TRBV28
cdr3_aa: CASSLIAGASYNEQFF; cdr3_nt: TGCGCCAGCAGCTTGATAGCGGGGGCCTCCTACAATGAGCAGTTCTTC; j_call: TRBJ2-1; d_call: TRBD2; clone_size: -; v_call: TRBV5-1
cdr3_aa: CASSQGFAGSGQETQYF; cdr3_nt: TGTGCCAGCAGCCAAGGATTCGCAGGGTCCGGTCAAGAGACCCAGTACTTC; j_call: TRBJ2-5; d_call: -; clone_size: -; v_call: TRBV3-1/TRBV3-2
cdr3_aa: CASSIEGGTPTGTQYF; cdr3_nt: TGTGCCAGTAGTATAGAAGGCGGGACCCCAACAGGGACCCAGTACTTC; j_call: TRBJ2-5; d_call: -; clone_size: -; v_call: TRBV19
cdr3_aa: CASSPLHEQYF; cdr3_nt: TGTGCCAGCAGCCCCCTTCACGAGCAGTACTTC; j_call: TRBJ2-7; d_call: -; clone_size: -; v_call: TRBV11-2
cdr3_aa: CASSLASPGGNTEAFF; cdr3_nt: TGTGCCAGCAGCTTAGCGTCCCCGGGAGGAAACACTGAAGCTTTCTTT; j_call: TRBJ1-1; d_call: -; clone_size: -; v_call: TRBV7-8
cdr3_aa: CASSWTRTGALGTGELFF; cdr3_nt: TGCGCCAGCAGCTGGACCCGGACAGGGGCGTTGGGAACCGGGGAGCTGTTTTTT; j_call: TRBJ2-2; d_call: TRBD1; clone_size: -; v_call: TRBV5-1
cdr3_aa: CASSAGTLSNQPQHF; cdr3_nt: TGTGCCAGCAGCGCCGGGACTCTTAGCAATCAGCCCCAGCATTTT; j_call: TRBJ1-5; d_call: -; clone_size: once; v_call: TRBV9
cdr3_aa: CASSLQGRGTGELFF; cdr3_nt: TGTGCCAGCAGTTTACAGGGGAGAGGAACCGGGGAGCTGTTTTTT; j_call: TRBJ2-2; d_call: TRBD1; clone_size: -; v_call: TRBV2
cdr3_aa: CASSGWGGQETQYF; cdr3_nt: TGTGCCAGCAGCGGATGGGGGGGACAAGAGACCCAGTACTTC; j_call: TRBJ2-5; d_call: TRBD2; clone_size: -; v_call: TRBV7-6
cdr3_aa: CAWRGNNRGTEAFF; cdr3_nt: TGTGCCTGGAGAGGAAATAACAGGGGCACTGAAGCTTTCTTT; j_call: TRBJ1-1; d_call: TRBD1; clone_size: -; v_call: TRBV30
cdr3_aa: CASSLDRSVGRGRSYEQYF; cdr3_nt: TGTGCCAGCAGCTTAGATCGGTCAGTGGGGCGAGGACGGTCCTACGAGCAGTACTTC; j_call: TRBJ2-7; d_call: -; clone_size: -; v_call: TRBV7-9
cdr3_aa: CASSPRTGAGSVYEQYF; cdr3_nt: TGTGCCAGCAGTCCACGGACAGGGGCAGGTTCAGTCTACGAGCAGTACTTC; j_call: TRBJ2-7; d_call: TRBD1; clone_size: -; v_call: TRBV27
cdr3_aa: CASSEDTDTEAFF; cdr3_nt: TGTGCCAGCAGCGAGGACACTGACACTGAAGCTTTCTTT; j_call: TRBJ1-1; d_call: -; clone_size: once; v_call: TRBV9
cdr3_aa: CASSVAPSSDYYEQYF; cdr3_nt: TGTGCCAGCAGCGTAGCCCCTTCGAGCGACTACTACGAGCAGTACTTC; j_call: TRBJ2-7; d_call: -; clone_size: -; v_call: TRBV9
cdr3_aa: CASSLEATGGIDEQFF; cdr3_nt: TGTGCCAGCAGCTTAGAGGCGACAGGGGGTATAGATGAGCAGTTCTTC; j_call: TRBJ2-1; d_call: TRBD1; clone_size: -; v_call: TRBV7-9
cdr3_aa: CASARDRGPSIQYF; cdr3_nt: TGCGCCAGCGCTCGGGACAGGGGACCGAGCATTCAGTACTTC; j_call: TRBJ2-4; d_call: TRBD1; clone_size: -; v_call: TRBV23-1
cdr3_aa: CASSLSGGWNQPQHF; cdr3_nt: TGTGCCAGCAGTTTATCGGGGGGTTGGAATCAGCCCCAGCATTTT; j_call: TRBJ1-5; d_call: -; clone_size: few; v_call: TRBV28
cdr3_aa: CASSWTSGGQETQYF; cdr3_nt: TGTGCCAGCAGCTGGACTAGCGGGGGGCAAGAGACCCAGTACTTC; j_call: TRBJ2-5; d_call: TRBD2; clone_size: -; v_call: TRBV7-6
cdr3_aa: CASSPDRGTEQFF; cdr3_nt: TGTGCCAGCAGCCCCGACAGGGGTACTGAGCAGTTCTTC; j_call: TRBJ2-1; d_call: TRBD1; clone_size: -; v_call: TRBV3-1/TRBV3-2
cdr3_aa: CASSRPGGGAVNEQFF; cdr3_nt: TGTGCCAGTAGTCGTCCGGGTGGGGGGGCCGTTAATGAGCAGTTCTTC; j_call: TRBJ2-1; d_call: -; clone_size: -; v_call: TRBV19
cdr3_aa: CASSLSLAGVNEQFF; cdr3_nt: TGTGCCAGCAGCTTAAGTCTAGCGGGAGTCAATGAGCAGTTCTTC; j_call: TRBJ2-1; d_call: TRBD2; clone_size: -; v_call: TRBV7-3
cdr3_aa: CATSRETGSNTGELFF; cdr3_nt: TGTGCCACCAGCAGAGAGACAGGTTCGAACACCGGGGAGCTGTTTTTT; j_call: TRBJ2-2; d_call: -; clone_size: -; v_call: TRBV15